This TCR beta chain was captured by sequencing in a study of CD8 T cells in ankylosing spondylitis. V was clipped by 3 bases and J by 1 base; unmatched bases: 5. This CDR3 is 16 amino acids long. About this clonotype: Its specificity is unknown.

One entry per CDR3 protein results from TCRdb running MiXCR on the 5' RACE reads. The repertoire consists of about 140,000 distinct CDR3 sequences, with 6% to 8% occurring once and the leading ten covering over 10%. The study's findings and limits: Significant enrichment of disease-linked clones was reportedly seen in matched ankylosing spondylitis synovial fluid. About eight highly homologous variants made up a TCR beta motif that seemed to typify ankylosing spondylitis blood. Researchers report that disease-linked clones proved CD8+ and relatively rare in peripheral blood. Several of the motif variants were reported before in synovial fluid and blood from reactive arthritis.

Source material: blood, either unsorted or a sorted T cell fraction (not recorded which). The rearrangement links TRBV12-3 or TRBV12-4 to TRBJ2-3, with TRBD2 identical over 9 bases. This receptor was obtained from a female donor with ankylosing spondylitis or in good health (not recorded which). The CDR3 sequence: CASSFASGARTDTQYF. DNA for the CDR3: TGTGCCAGCAGTTTCGCTAGCGGGGCTCGCACAGATACGCAGTATTTT.